This T cell receptor beta chain appears in the sequencing data of a study of shared clonotypes between healthy human individuals. On the study more broadly: Every donor yielded three CD4 naive, three CD4 memory, two CD8 naive and one CD8 memory plate.

Study-level points and caveats: Sharing of clonotypes among donors was expected to vary with sequencing depth.

An even split of each subset's genomic DNA across several immunoSEQ plates was performed. Original processing notes: With immunoSEQ giving junction-only sequences and no quality scores, filtering differed. Method: immunoSEQ multiplex PCR; TCRdb's copy keeps in-frame clones and lacks some. The D gene and trimming were derived from the DNA, and the V and J assignments and clone size from that table. The table includes about 2.1 million clones, over 85% detected once. Naive CD8 isolation took CD45RO-negative cells positively selected for CCR7 and excluded terminally differentiated effector memory CD45RA+ cells. This CDR3 region has 13 residues. V was shortened by 5 bases and J by 0 bases, with 6 bases between the two germline ends. CDR1 is SGHTA, CDR2 FQGTGA, per germline. In regard to this clone: Its antigen is unidentified. The sample carries other DNA sequences with the same CDR3.

The receptor was isolated from a man between 18 and 35 years old in good health. Some clones in this sample may be carry-over from other donors' samples. The sequenced material came from naive CD8+ T cells from PBMCs. This chain links TRBV7-3 with TRBJ2-3; D unclear. CDR3 DNA: TGTGCCAGCAGCACACTTAGCACAGATACGCAGTATTTT. Its translation is CASSTLSTDTQYF.